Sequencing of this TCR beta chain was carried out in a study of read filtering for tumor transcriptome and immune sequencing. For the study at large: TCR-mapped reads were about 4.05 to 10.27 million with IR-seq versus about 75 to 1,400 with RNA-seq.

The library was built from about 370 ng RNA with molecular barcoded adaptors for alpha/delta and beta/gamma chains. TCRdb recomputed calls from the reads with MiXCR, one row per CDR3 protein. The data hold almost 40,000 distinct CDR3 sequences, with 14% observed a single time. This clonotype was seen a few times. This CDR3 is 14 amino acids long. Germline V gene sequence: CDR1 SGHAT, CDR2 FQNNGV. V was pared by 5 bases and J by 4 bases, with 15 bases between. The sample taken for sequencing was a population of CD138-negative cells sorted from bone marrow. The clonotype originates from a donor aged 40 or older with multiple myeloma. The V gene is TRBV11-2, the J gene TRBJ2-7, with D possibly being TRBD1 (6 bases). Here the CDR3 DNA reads TGTGCCAGCAGCCTCGGACAGTGGGCGTACGAGCAGTACTTC. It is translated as CASSLGQWAYEQYF. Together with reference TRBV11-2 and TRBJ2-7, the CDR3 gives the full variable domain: EAGVAQSPRYKIIEKRQSVAFWCNPISGHATLYWYQQILGQGPKLLIQFQNNGVVDDSQLPKDRFSAERLKGVDSTLKIQPAKLEDSAVYLCASSLGQWAYEQYFGPGTRLTVT.